This T cell receptor (beta chain) was obtained from a study of T cell responses to AZD1222 COVID-19 vaccine. CDR3 length: 13 residues. The germline V gene has CDR1 MNHEY and CDR2 SVGAGI. The V and J ends lost 7 bases and 4 bases, in that order; junction bases with no gene match: 4. Second-dose intervals near 4 or 12 weeks were combined. Regarding this clone: The antigen is unknown.

The study, taken as a whole, reports: The study found vaccine-associated CD4 TCRs spanning spike, dominant at 160-218 and 743-854. Seropositive at baseline were only 5 or 6 AZD1222 recipients.

TCRdb's copy holds only in-frame clones and misses some; the assay was immunoSEQ multiplex PCR. Counted here are about 180,000 clones, approximately 91% occurring once; the ten biggest clones make up roughly 2%. The material sequenced was peripheral blood, taken 28 days after the second AZD1222 dose. This TCR derives from an adult who received the AZD1222 COVID-19 vaccine. This chain connects TRBV6-5 to TRBJ1-5; 7 bases map to TRBD1. CDR3 in amino acids: CASTTGLNQPQHF. The CDR3 region has the DNA TGTGCCAGCACGACAGGGTTGAATCAGCCCCAGCATTTT.